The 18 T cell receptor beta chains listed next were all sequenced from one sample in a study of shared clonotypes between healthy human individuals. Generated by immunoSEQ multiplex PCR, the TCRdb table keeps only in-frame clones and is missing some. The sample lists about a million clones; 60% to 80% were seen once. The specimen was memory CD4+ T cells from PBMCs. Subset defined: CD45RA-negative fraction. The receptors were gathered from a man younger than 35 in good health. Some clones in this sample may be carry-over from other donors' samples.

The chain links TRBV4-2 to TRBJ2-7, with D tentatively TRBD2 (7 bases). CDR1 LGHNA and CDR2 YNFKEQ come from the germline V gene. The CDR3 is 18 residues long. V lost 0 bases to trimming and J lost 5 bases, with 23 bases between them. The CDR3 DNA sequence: TGTGCCAGCAGCCAAGATCCCCCCATTTCTGGGGGGGGCCACGAGCAGTACTTC. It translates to CASSQDPPISGGGHEQYF.

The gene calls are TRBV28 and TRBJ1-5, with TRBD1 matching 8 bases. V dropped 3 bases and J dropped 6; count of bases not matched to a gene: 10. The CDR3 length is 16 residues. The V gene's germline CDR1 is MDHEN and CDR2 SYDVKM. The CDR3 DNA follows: TGTGCCAGCAGTTTGGGTTTCGACAGGGGTTTTCAGCCCCAGCATTTT. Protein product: CASSLGFDRGFQPQHF.

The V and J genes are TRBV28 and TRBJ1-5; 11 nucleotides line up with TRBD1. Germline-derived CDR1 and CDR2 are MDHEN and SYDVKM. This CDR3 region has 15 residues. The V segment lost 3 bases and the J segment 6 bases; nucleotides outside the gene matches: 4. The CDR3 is CASSLGQGVSQPQHF. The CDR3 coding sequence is TGTGCCAGCAGTTTGGGACAGGGGGTCAGTCAGCCCCAGCATTTT.

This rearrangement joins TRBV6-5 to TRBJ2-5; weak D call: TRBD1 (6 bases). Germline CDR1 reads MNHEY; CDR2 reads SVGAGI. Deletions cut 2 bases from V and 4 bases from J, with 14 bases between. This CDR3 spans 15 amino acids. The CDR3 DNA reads TGTGCCAGCAGTTACACTAACTACAGGGTAGAGACCCAGTACTTC. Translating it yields CASSYTNYRVETQYF.

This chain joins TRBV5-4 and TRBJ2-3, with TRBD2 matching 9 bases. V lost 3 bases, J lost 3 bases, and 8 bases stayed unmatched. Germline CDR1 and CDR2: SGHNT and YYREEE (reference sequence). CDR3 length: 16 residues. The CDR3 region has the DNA TGTGCCAGCAGCTCTCAGGCTAGCGGGACTACAGATACGCAGTATTTT. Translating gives CASSSQASGTTDTQYF.

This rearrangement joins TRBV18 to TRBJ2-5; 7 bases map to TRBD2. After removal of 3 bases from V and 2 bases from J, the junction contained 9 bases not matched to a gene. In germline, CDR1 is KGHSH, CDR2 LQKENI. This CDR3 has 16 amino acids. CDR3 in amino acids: CASSPLWGAGQETQYF. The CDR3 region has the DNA TGTGCCAGCTCACCCCTATGGGGAGCGGGACAAGAGACCCAGTACTTC.

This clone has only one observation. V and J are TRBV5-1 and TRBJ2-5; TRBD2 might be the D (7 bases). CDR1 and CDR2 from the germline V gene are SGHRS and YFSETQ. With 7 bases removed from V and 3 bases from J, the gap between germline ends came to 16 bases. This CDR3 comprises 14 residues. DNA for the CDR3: TGCGCCAGCGGGGGGGCTAGCGAAAAAGAGACCCAGTACTTC. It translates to CASGGASEKETQYF.

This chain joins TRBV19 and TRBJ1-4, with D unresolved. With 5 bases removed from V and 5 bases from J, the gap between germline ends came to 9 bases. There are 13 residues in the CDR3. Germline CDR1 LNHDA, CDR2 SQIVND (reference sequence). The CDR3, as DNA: TGTGCCAGTAGTTGGGAGCAGAATGAAAAACTGTTTTTT. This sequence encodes CASSWEQNEKLFF.

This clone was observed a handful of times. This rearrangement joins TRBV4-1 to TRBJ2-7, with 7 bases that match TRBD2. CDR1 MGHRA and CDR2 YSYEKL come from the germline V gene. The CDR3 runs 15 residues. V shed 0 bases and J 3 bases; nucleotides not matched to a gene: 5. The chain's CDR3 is CASSQDSSGVYEQYF. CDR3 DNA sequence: TGCGCCAGCAGCCAAGATTCTAGCGGAGTCTACGAGCAGTACTTC.

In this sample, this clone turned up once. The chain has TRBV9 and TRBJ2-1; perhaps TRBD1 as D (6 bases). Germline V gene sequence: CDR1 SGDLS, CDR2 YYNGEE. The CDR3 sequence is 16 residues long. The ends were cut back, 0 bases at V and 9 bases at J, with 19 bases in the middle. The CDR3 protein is CASSVAAGANDGEQFF. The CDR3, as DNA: TGTGCCAGCAGCGTAGCTGCAGGGGCCAATGATGGTGAGCAGTTCTTC.

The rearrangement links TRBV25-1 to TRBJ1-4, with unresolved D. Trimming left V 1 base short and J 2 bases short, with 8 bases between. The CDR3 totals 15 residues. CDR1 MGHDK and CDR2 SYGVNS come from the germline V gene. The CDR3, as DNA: TGTGCCAGCAGTGAATCAGAACGCACTAATGAAAAACTGTTTTTT. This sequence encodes CASSESERTNEKLFF. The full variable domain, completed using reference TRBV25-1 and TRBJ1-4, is EADIYQTPRYLVIGTGKKITLECSQTMGHDKMYWYQQDPGMELHLIHYSYGVNSTEKGDLSSESTVSRIRTEHFPLTLESARPSHTSQYLCASSESERTNEKLFFGSGTQLSVL.

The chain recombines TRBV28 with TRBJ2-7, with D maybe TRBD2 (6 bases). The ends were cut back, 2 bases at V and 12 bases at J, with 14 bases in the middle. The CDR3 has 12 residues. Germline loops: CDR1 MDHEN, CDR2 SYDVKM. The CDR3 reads CASSLVLDYTYF. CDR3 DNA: TGTGCCAGCAGTTTAGTTTTGGACTACACGTACTTC.

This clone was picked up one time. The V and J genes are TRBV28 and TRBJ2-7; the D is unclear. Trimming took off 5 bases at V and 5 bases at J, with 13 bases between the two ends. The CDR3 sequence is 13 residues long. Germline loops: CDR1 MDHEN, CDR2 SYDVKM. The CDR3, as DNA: TGTGCCAGCAGTATCCAGACCCCGAACGAGCAGTACTTC. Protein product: CASSIQTPNEQYF.

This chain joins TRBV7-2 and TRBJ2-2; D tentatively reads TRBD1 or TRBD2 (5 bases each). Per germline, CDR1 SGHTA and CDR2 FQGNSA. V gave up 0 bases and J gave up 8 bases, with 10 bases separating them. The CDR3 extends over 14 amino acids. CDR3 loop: CASSLAGVGGELFF. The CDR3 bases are TGTGCCAGCAGCTTAGCGGGGGTGGGTGGGGAGCTGTTTTTT. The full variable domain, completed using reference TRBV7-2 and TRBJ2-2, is GAGVSQSPSNKVTEKGKDVELRCDPISGHTALYWYRQSLGQGLEFLIYFQGNSAPDKSGLPSDRFSAERTGGSVSTLTIQRTQQEDSAVYLCASSLAGVGGELFFGEGSRLTVL.

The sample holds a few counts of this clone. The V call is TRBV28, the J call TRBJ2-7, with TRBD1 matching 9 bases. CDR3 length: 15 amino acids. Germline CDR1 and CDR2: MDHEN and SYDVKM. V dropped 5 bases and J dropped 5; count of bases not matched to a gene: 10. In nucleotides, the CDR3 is TGTGCCAGCAGTCCGGACGGGACAGGGAACCACGAGCAGTACTTC. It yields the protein CASSPDGTGNHEQYF.

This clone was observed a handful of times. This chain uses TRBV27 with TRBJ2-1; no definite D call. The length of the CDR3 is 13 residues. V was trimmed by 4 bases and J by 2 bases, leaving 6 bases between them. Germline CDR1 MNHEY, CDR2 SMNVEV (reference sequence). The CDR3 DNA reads TGTGCCAGCAGTTCTCGGACCTACAATGAGCAGTTCTTC. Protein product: CASSSRTYNEQFF.

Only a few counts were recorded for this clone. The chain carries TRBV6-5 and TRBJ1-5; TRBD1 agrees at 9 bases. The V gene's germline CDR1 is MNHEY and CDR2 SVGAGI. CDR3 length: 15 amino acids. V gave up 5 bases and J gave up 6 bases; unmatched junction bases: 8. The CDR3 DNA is TGTGCCAGCAGTGCCCGACAGGGGGGTGGTCAGCCCCAGCATTTT. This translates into CASSARQGGGQPQHF.

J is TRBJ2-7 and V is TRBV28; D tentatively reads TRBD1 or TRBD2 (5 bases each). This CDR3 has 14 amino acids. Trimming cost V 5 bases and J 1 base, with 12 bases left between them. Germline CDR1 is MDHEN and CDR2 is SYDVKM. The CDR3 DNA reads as TGTGCCAGCAGTGCCCCGGGGCTTTCCTACGAGCAGTACTTC. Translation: CASSAPGLSYEQYF. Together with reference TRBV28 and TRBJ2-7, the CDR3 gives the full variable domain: DVKVTQSSRYLVKRTGEKVFLECVQDMDHENMFWYRQDPGLGLRLIYFSYDVKMKEKGDIPEGYSVSREKKERFSLILESASTNQTSMYLCASSAPGLSYEQYFGPGTRLTVT.